Listed here are 8 T cell receptor beta chains from one sample, sequenced in a study of regulatory T cells in long-lasting Graves disease. With iRepertoire HTBI primers and Arm-PCR of CDR3 regions, TCR beta libraries were built. TCRdb processed the multiplex PCR reads anew with MiXCR; each CDR3 protein has one entry. Of some 400,000 distinct CDR3 sequences in the sample, just under 15% were seen once. Regarding time point: newly diagnosed GD, antithyroid drugs for less than 3 months. PBMC-extracted RNA yielded the TCR library. The same specimen was also included in a second study, on T cells in Graves' hyperthyroidism and ophthalmopathy.

The material sequenced was peripheral blood mononuclear cells (PBMCs), taken at new diagnosis, from a patient treated with antithyroid drugs. These receptors were obtained from a woman aged 25-40 years with Graves disease.

This clonotype was recorded many times. This chain connects TRBV29-1 to TRBJ2-2; D may be TRBD1 (5 bases). The V end lost 7 bases, the J end lost 0 bases, and 15 bases lay between the germline ends. Germline lookup yields CDR1 SQVTM and CDR2 ANQGSEA. The CDR3 runs to 15 residues. The DNA of the CDR3 is TGCAGCGCCCAGGCCAGGGTATCGAACACCGGGGAGCTGTTTTTT. It encodes CSAQARVSNTGELFF.

With regard to this clonotype: A much larger clonotype is one base distant, so this may be a read error. The chain employs TRBV3-1 and TRBJ2-2; D gene unclear. This CDR3 spans 15 amino acids. CDR1 is LGHDT, CDR2 YNNKEL, per germline (reference sequence). The germline V and J ends were trimmed by 2 bases and 1 base, with 8 bases remaining between them. The CDR3 region has the DNA TGTGCCAGCAGCCAACGGGTAGGGAACACCGGGGAGCTGTTTTTT. It specifies CASSQRVGNTGELFF.

This clonotype was counted between two and nine times. The chain has TRBV27 and TRBJ2-5, with no clear D. Trimming cost V 2 bases and J 3 bases, with 7 bases left between them. CDR3 size: 13 residues. CDR1 MNHEY and CDR2 SMNVEV come from the germline V gene (reference sequence). The chain's CDR3 is CASSLIGEETQYF. Written as DNA, the CDR3 is TGTGCCAGCAGTTTAATTGGGGAAGAGACCCAGTACTTC.

This clonotype was seen just once. A much larger clone sits a single nucleotide away, making a read error possible. The chain uses TRBV3-1 and TRBJ1-6, with D hard to call. Per the germline V gene, CDR1 is LGHDT and CDR2 is YNNKEL (reference sequence). The CDR3 has 13 residues. CDR3: CASSQEVISSLHF. The CDR3 DNA reads as TGTGCCAGCAGCCAAGAGGTGATTTCATCCCTCCACTTT.

This clonotype was seen ten or more times. The chain has TRBV12-3 or TRBV12-4 and TRBJ1-3; D gene ambiguous. The CDR3 runs to 16 residues. V was pared by 2 bases and J by 0 bases, with 11 bases between. Here the CDR3 DNA reads TGTGCCAGCAGTTTATCCAACAACCCCTCTGGAAACACCATATATTTT. This translates into CASSLSNNPSGNTIYF.

This clonotype was seen a single time. This clone may be a read error of a much larger clone one base away. The chain links TRBV27 to TRBJ2-7, with 9 bases fitting TRBD2. Losses at the gene ends were 2 bases for V and 7 bases for J; bases not matched to a gene: 9. The CDR3 spans 15 residues. Looked up from germline, CDR1 is MNHEY and CDR2 is SMNVEV (reference sequence). The CDR3 reads CASSLVTSGTNEQYF. The CDR3 bases are TGTGCCAGCAGTTTAGTGACTAGCGGTACCAATGAGCAGTACTTC.

V is TRBV4-1 and J is TRBJ1-2; D may be TRBD1 (5 bases). V was shortened by 1 base and J by 0 bases, with 12 bases between the two germline ends. CDR3 length: 16 residues. CDR1 MGHRA and CDR2 YSYEKL come from the germline V gene. Here the CDR3 DNA reads TGCGCCAGCAGCCAAGGAGCGGGGCGAGCTAACTATGGCTACACCTTC. This gives the protein CASSQGAGRANYGYTF.

V gene TRBV27 combines with J gene TRBJ2-7; D is possibly TRBD1 (6 bases). The CDR3 extends over 15 amino acids. Looked up from germline, CDR1 is MNHEY and CDR2 is SMNVEV (reference sequence). Deletions cut 0 bases from V and 3 bases from J, with 12 bases between. The CDR3 region has the DNA TGTGCCAGCAGTTTATCGTTTGCAGGGGACTACGAGCAGTACTTC. Translating gives CASSLSFAGDYEQYF.